The rows below give T cell receptor beta chains drawn from one sample of a study of blood T cell repertoires in COVID-19. The protocol was immunoSEQ multiplex PCR, while the TCRdb copy is restricted to in-frame clones and leaves out a portion. Counted here are 280,000 or so clones, approximately 83% occurring once; the ten biggest clones make up 2% to 2.5%. Sequences were obtained from peripheral blood. Receptor source: a woman in her twenties or thirties who had recovered from COVID-19. Each CDR3 is given with its conserved first and last residue. Fields, in order: V gene, J gene, clone size, CDR3 length, CDR3 protein. Only part of the rows carry a size: once, few, many, or a class if the clone is expanded.

TRBV7-9	TRBJ1-4	.	15	CASSPIVAANEKLFF
TRBV19	TRBJ1-1	.	16	CASSQKYRVGNTEAFF
TRBV30	TRBJ2-4	.	13	CAWSQGRGNIQYF
TRBV7-2	TRBJ2-7	.	14	CASSFRGRPYEQYF
TRBV13	TRBJ2-5	.	15	CASRGGGGALETQYF
TRBV14	TRBJ1-2	.	17	CASSQRRTGQNMDSYTF
TRBV2	TRBJ2-5	.	14	CAMQADFTQETQYF
TRBV12-3/TRBV12-4	TRBJ1-2	.	13	CASSFQGSYGYTF
TRBV7-9	TRBJ2-1	.	15	CASSPTSGGDNEQFF
TRBV28	TRBJ1-1	.	12	CASSLGGAEAFF
TRBV5-1	TRBJ1-6	.	13	CASSLGQGLSLHF
TRBV28	TRBJ2-7	.	16	CASSPPLGTSTYEQYF
TRBV4-1	TRBJ2-1	.	16	CASSQETGLAPSEQFF
TRBV6-5	TRBJ1-6	.	12	CATWTEGSPLHF
TRBV5-1	TRBJ2-3	few	14	CASSLDGAGDTQYF
TRBV2	TRBJ1-6	few	14	CASSVRDRGTPLHF
TRBV6-5	TRBJ2-7	.	14	CASSYLEQGMEQYF
TRBV7-3	TRBJ1-2	.	14	CASSLEGSLYGYTF
TRBV6-5	TRBJ2-7	.	14	CASTTAGGNHEQYF
TRBV7-2	TRBJ2-7	.	14	CASRPRREGHEQYF
TRBV19	TRBJ1-2	.	14	CAIKDGTSNYGYTF
TRBV27	TRBJ1-2	.	14	CASGKQGTVYGYTF
TRBV24-1	TRBJ1-1	.	13	CATSDWGDTEAFF
TRBV7-3	TRBJ2-1	.	13	CASSFSLASEQFF
TRBV28	TRBJ2-1	.	14	CASSPRPGFNEQFF
TRBV2	TRBJ2-4	.	18	CASSEERGGGLAKNIQYF
TRBV19	TRBJ1-2	few	13	CASSDRDRVGYTF
TRBV19	TRBJ2-7	.	14	CARPLTGPSDEQYF
TRBV5-4	TRBJ2-1	.	16	CASSLSLAGGYNEQFF
TRBV18	TRBJ2-3	once	13	CASSPRGTDTQYF
TRBV5-1	TRBJ1-1	.	14	CASSLTSGGTEAFF
TRBV21-1	TRBJ2-2	.	15	CASSKGTGGRGELFF
TRBV28	TRBJ2-1	.	16	CASSLRSGGSYNEQFF
TRBV5-8	TRBJ2-5	.	16	CASSYKRGQGEQTQYF
TRBV12-5	TRBJ2-1	.	14	CASGSLRDYNEQFF
TRBV10-2	TRBJ2-7	.	11	CASRGVYEQYF
TRBV4-1	TRBJ1-1	.	13	CASSRGQSTEAFF
TRBV12-3/TRBV12-4	TRBJ2-1	.	13	CASSLALANEQFF
TRBV7-2	TRBJ2-3	.	14	CASSFGLAPDTQYF
TRBV15	TRBJ1-3	few	12	CATSRDADTIYF
TRBV5-4	TRBJ2-7	.	13	CASSQGVFYEQYF
TRBV24-1	TRBJ1-2	.	13	CATSDFWGGGYTF
TRBV21-1	TRBJ1-1	.	13	CASSGQGREGAFF
TRBV7-9	TRBJ2-2	.	15	CASSDRTANTGELFF
TRBV7-9	TRBJ1-5	.	17	CASSFLGQGSSNQPQHF
TRBV23-1	TRBJ2-2	.	15	CASPRTGKYTGELFF
TRBV3-1/TRBV3-2	TRBJ2-1	.	17	CASSQVYLGPSGNEQFF
TRBV7-2	TRBJ2-1	.	19	CASSLYASGGPSSYNEQFF
TRBV4-2	TRBJ1-1	.	16	CASSQDIKQGGTEAFF
TRBV21-1	TRBJ1-1	.	15	CASSFPKGLHEGAFF
TRBV11-2	TRBJ2-5	.	16	CASSSIYAVSQETQYF
TRBV6-5	TRBJ2-7	.	16	CASSLGAGLSSYEQYF
TRBV10-3	TRBJ1-6	.	14	CAITSGLTNSPLHF
TRBV10-1	TRBJ2-7	.	13	CASSRDSSYEQYF
TRBV5-8	TRBJ1-5	.	15	CASSRGLDRRQPQHF
TRBV19	TRBJ2-7	once	15	CASSIGQGVSYEQYF
TRBV5-4	TRBJ2-2	.	16	CASSLAGGLNTGELFF
TRBV10-3	TRBJ1-1	.	11	CAIMGGTEAFF
TRBV29-1	TRBJ2-7	.	12	CSNDGGSSEQYF
TRBV7-2	TRBJ1-2	.	15	CASSSRQGGNYGYTF